This T cell receptor (beta chain) stems from a study of sequential checkpoint blockade in melanoma. Study in general: After both sequences, patients received maintenance nivolumab.

Produced via immunoSEQ multiplex PCR; TCRdb's table is partial and in-frame only. The sample has around 6,100 clones; 21% are singletons. Notes on this clone: Its antigen remains unknown.

General observations from the study: Rising tumor T-cell fraction and clonality meant about 30 times likelier benefit. For nivolumab-first patients, baseline tumor clonality was associated with response.

CDR3 size: 15 residues. V lost 5 bases and J 4 bases, leaving 16 bases between the germline ends. The germline V gene has CDR1 MNHGY and CDR2 SAAAGT. Treatment noted: randomized to nivolumab then ipilimumab (arm A) or the reverse (arm B). The TCR originated in a human donor with melanoma. This chain links TRBV6-8 with TRBJ2-3, with D perhaps matching TRBD1 or TRBD2 (5 bases each). Here the sequenced sample was tumor tissue (inferred from file names), taken from a patient given nivolumab and ipilimumab in sequence. The CDR3 nucleotides read TGTGCCAGCAGTGACGTGGGACGGATGTCAGATACGCAGTATTTT. It translates to CASSDVGRMSDTQYF.